The clone carrying this T cell receptor (beta chain) was recorded a few times. The germline gene is not matched at one end of the junction; a read error may be the cause. Per the germline V gene, CDR1 is SGHRS and CDR2 is YFSETQ. CDR3 length: 14 residues. Clones were sequenced by immunoSEQ multiplex PCR, and TCRdb holds only the in-frame ones, with some missing. The profile shows 550,000 to 800,000 clones, 80% to 95% of them singletons. This record comes from a study of shared clonotypes between healthy human individuals. Source material: memory CD8+ T cells from PBMCs. The subset here: CD45RO+ cells pooled with CCR7-negative TemRA cells. The V gene is TRBV5-1, the J gene TRBJ1-1; no firm D call. This receptor was obtained from a man between 18 and 35 years old in good health. Some clones in this sample may be carry-over from other donors' samples. The CDR3 sequence: CASRLAVGITEAFF. CDR3 DNA: TGCGCCAGCAGATTGGCCGTCGGCATCACTGAAGCTTTCTTT.